The next 21 T cell receptor beta chains were all read from a single sample in a study of metastatic and nonmetastatic thyroid tumors. TCRdb re-called the PCR reads through MiXCR. The repertoire has around 36,000 clones, approximately 30% of them found once; the top ten carry approximately 8%. Each patient came to thyroid surgery without any prior treatment (of any kind). The sequenced sample consisted of blood. These receptors were taken from a female donor with papillary thyroid cancer or a benign thyroid nodule (not recorded which). Some clones in this sample may be carry-over from other donors' samples.

V gene TRBV2 combines with J gene TRBJ2-7; 9 bases agree with TRBD1. The junction had 8 bases not matched to a gene; V was cut back by 8 bases and J by 3 bases. CDR1 is SNHLY and CDR2 is FYNNEI in the germline V gene. This CDR3 is 14 amino acids long. The CDR3 DNA reads as TGTGCCAGCGGTCGACAGGGGGTGGTCTACGAGCAGTACTTC. Translation gives CASGRQGVVYEQYF. Drawing the rest from reference TRBV2 and TRBJ2-7, the complete variable domain is EPEVTQTPSHQVTQMGQEVILRCVPISNHLYFYWYRQILGQKVEFLVSFYNNEISEKSEIFDDQFSVERPDGSNFTLKIRSTKLEDSAMYFCASGRQGVVYEQYFGPGTRLTVT.

The table lists this clone with many counts. The identical CDR3 is also encoded by other nucleotide sequences in the sample. The rearrangement links TRBV6-1 to TRBJ1-2; D uncertain. The CDR3 consists of 13 residues. V shed 2 bases and J shed 8 bases, with 12 bases lying between them. CDR1 is MNHNS, CDR2 SASEGT, per germline. The CDR3 loop reads CASSELQGNGYTF. The CDR3 nucleotides read TGTGCCAGCAGTGAACTCCAAGGAAACGGCTACACCTTC.

The chain links TRBV5-1 to TRBJ2-2; 8 positions match TRBD1. J gave up 4 bases and V 3 bases, and 5 bases lay outside the gene matches. Germline V CDR1 and CDR2: SGHRS, YFSETQ. CDR3 length: 15 residues. CDR3 DNA: TGCGCCAGCAGCTCCTGGACAGGGCCCACCGGGGAGCTGTTTTTT. This gives the protein CASSSWTGPTGELFF. The full variable domain, in which reference TRBV5-1 and TRBJ2-2 provide the parts outside the CDR3, is KAGVTQTPRYLIKTRGQQVTLSCSPISGHRSVSWYQQTPGQGLQFLFEYFSETQRNKGNFPGRFSGRQFSNSRSEMNVSTLELGDSALYLCASSSWTGPTGELFFGEGSRLTVL.

Concerning this clone itself: The germline gene is not matched at one end of the junction; a read error may be the cause. The chain carries TRBV6-5 and TRBJ2-6; D perhaps matches TRBD2 (5 bases). There are 16 residues in the CDR3. Looked up from germline, CDR1 is MNHEY and CDR2 is SVGAGI. Written as DNA, the CDR3 is TGTGCCAGCAGTTACTCGGAGGAGGCCGGGGACAACGTCCTGACTTTC. It specifies CASSYSEEAGDNVLTF.

This clone was detected only a few times. The chain is built from TRBV24-1 and TRBJ2-1; 10 bases agree with TRBD1. The CDR3 runs to 12 residues. Losses at the gene ends were 8 bases for V and 15 bases for J; bases not matched to a gene: 9. Germline V lookup: CDR1 KGHDR, CDR2 SFDVKD. CDR3 DNA sequence: TGTGCCACCAAGGAACCGGGACAGGGGACGTTCTTC. This translates into CATKEPGQGTFF.

The chain has TRBV24-1 and TRBJ2-5; D is perhaps TRBD2 (6 bases). V was trimmed by 4 bases and J by 5 bases, leaving 19 bases between them. This CDR3 comprises 16 residues. CDR1 is KGHDR and CDR2 is SFDVKD in the germline V gene. CDR3 nucleotide sequence: TGTGCCACCAGTGACCGGGACTCTCGGTCAGGCGAGACCCAGTACTTC. Amino acids: CATSDRDSRSGETQYF.

The sample holds a few counts of this clone. This chain joins TRBV6-5 and TRBJ2-1; 7 bases align to TRBD2. The CDR3 extends over 17 amino acids. V dropped 2 bases and J dropped 8; count of bases not matched to a gene: 15. From germline, CDR1 is MNHEY and CDR2 SVGAGI. The CDR3 nucleotides read TGTGCCAGCAGTTACCCCTCAGTGGCGGGGGAGGGCGATGAGCAGTTCTTC. Protein sequence: CASSYPSVAGEGDEQFF.

This clone was found many times. The V call is TRBV4-1, the J call TRBJ2-4; D is ambiguous. Germline V CDR1 and CDR2: MGHRA, YSYEKL. The CDR3 covers 13 residues. The V end lost 5 bases, the J end lost 6 bases, and 11 bases lay between the germline ends. In DNA form, the CDR3 reads TGCGCCAGCAGCTTCGGGTGGGGAAACATTCAGTACTTC. This gives the protein CASSFGWGNIQYF.

The chain recombines TRBV4-1 with TRBJ1-4, with 7 nucleotides matching TRBD1. The CDR3 is made up of 18 amino acids. V lost 3 bases, J lost 8 bases, and 18 bases stayed unmatched. CDR1 is MGHRA, CDR2 YSYEKL, per germline. The CDR3 reads CASSQGRRGTVRPEKLFF. CDR3 sequence (DNA): TGCGCCAGCAGCCAGGGCAGGAGGGGGACAGTACGCCCCGAAAAACTGTTTTTT.

This clone was seen many times. J is TRBJ2-7 and V is TRBV5-4, with D perhaps matching TRBD1 (6 bases). The V end lost 3 bases, the J end lost 6 bases, and 16 bases lay between the germline ends. In germline, CDR1 is SGHNT, CDR2 YYREEE (reference sequence). CDR3 length: 14 amino acids. CDR3 nucleotides: TGTGCCAGCAGCTCAGAAGCAGGGGTTGGCGAGCAGTACTTC. This sequence encodes CASSSEAGVGEQYF.

The rearrangement joins TRBV28 to TRBJ1-3, with D tentatively TRBD1 (5 bases). This CDR3 is 17 amino acids long. V lost 3 bases, J lost 16 bases, and 31 bases lay in between. Germline V gene lookup returns CDR1 MDHEN and CDR2 SYDVKM. CDR3 coding DNA: TGTGCCAGCAGTTTCGGGGGAGGGGTTATATCTGGAAACACCTTGTATTTT. Protein: CASSFGGGVISGNTLYF.

The V call is TRBV7-2, the J call TRBJ2-3; D uncertain. CDR1 and CDR2 (germline): SGHTA, FQGNSA. This CDR3 comprises 14 residues. V gave up 3 bases and J gave up 1 base, with 8 bases separating them. In DNA form, the CDR3 reads TGTGCCAGCAGCTTTGGAGCAGGCACAGATACGCAGTATTTT. Amino acid sequence: CASSFGAGTDTQYF. Full variable domain (remainder filled in from reference TRBV7-2 and TRBJ2-3): GAGVSQSPSNKVTEKGKDVELRCDPISGHTALYWYRQSLGQGLEFLIYFQGNSAPDKSGLPSDRFSAERTGGSVSTLTIQRTQQEDSAVYLCASSFGAGTDTQYFGPGTRLTVL.

The chain couples TRBV12-5 to TRBJ2-1, with 9 bases fitting TRBD1. The CDR3 has 18 amino acids. V was pared by 2 bases and J by 5 bases, with 13 bases of the junction left unmatched. The germline CDR1 and CDR2 sequences are LGHNT and FRNRAP. Here the CDR3 DNA reads TGTGCTAGTGGTTTGTTCAGGCCGGGACAGGGCCTCAACAATGAGCAGTTCTTC. Protein product: CASGLFRPGQGLNNEQFF.

V usage is TRBV6-1 and J usage is TRBJ2-7; TRBD2 agrees at 8 bases. The trim removed 8 bases at V and 4 bases at J, leaving 16 bases unmatched. The CDR3 is 16 residues long. Germline V CDR1 and CDR2: MNHNS, SASEGT. As DNA, the CDR3 is TGTGCCAGCCCGGCAGGAATAGCGGGGCAAGATTACGAGCAGTACTTC. Protein: CASPAGIAGQDYEQYF.

The chain couples TRBV10-1 to TRBJ2-3; the D is unclear. The V gene lost 2 bases and the J gene lost 2 bases, with 14 bases spanning the gap. The germline V gene has CDR1 WNHNN and CDR2 SYGVQD (reference sequence). The CDR3 runs 16 residues. The CDR3 is CASSEESGCYTDTQYF. The CDR3 bases are TGCGCCAGCAGTGAGGAGTCTGGGTGCTACACAGATACGCAGTATTTT.

As concerns this clone: The conserved final phenylalanine or tryptophan is absent from the CDR3, which likely points to a read error. The rearrangement joins TRBV12-3 or TRBV12-4 to TRBJ2-3; D gene ambiguous. Trimming left V 3 bases short and J 0 bases short, with 7 bases between. The CDR3 runs to 14 residues. CDR3 nucleotides: TGTGCCAGCAGTTTTCAGGATAGCACAGATACGCAGTATATT. Translated: CASSFQDSTDTQYI.

Only a few counts were recorded for this clone. The chain carries TRBV6-1 and TRBJ2-7, with TRBD2 identical over 7 bases. CDR1 is MNHNS, CDR2 SASEGT, per germline. This CDR3 contains 14 residues. The V and J ends lost 6 bases and 2 bases, in that order; junction bases with no gene match: 7. The CDR3 reads CASRRGEGTYEQYF. CDR3 DNA sequence: TGTGCCAGCAGGCGTGGGGAGGGGACCTACGAGCAGTACTTC.

The V gene is TRBV5-1, the J gene TRBJ1-5; D uncertain. This CDR3 contains 13 residues. V lost 5 bases, J lost 5 bases, and 11 bases lay in between. CDR1 and CDR2 from the germline V gene are SGHRS and YFSETQ. The CDR3 protein is CASRESGDQPQHF. DNA of the CDR3: TGCGCCAGCAGGGAGAGTGGGGATCAGCCCCAGCATTTT.

V is TRBV6-4 and J is TRBJ2-1, with TRBD2 as a possible D gene (6 bases). Germline lookup yields CDR1 MRHNA and CDR2 SNTAGT. CDR3 size: 15 residues. V was clipped by 5 bases and J by 2 bases, with 13 bases between them. The CDR3 DNA follows: TGTGCCAGCAGTCAGACTAGTGGTACCTACAATGAGCAGTTCTTC. Translating gives CASSQTSGTYNEQFF.

The sample holds a few counts of this clone. Other DNA sequences from this sample encode an identical CDR3 as well. The V and J genes are TRBV6-1 and TRBJ1-2; D uncertain. Trimming cost V 7 bases and J 8 bases, with 23 bases left between them. Germline V CDR1 and CDR2: MNHNS, SASEGT. The CDR3 is made up of 15 amino acids. The CDR3 DNA sequence: TGTGCCAGCATAAGGGATTCCCCCGCCGTGGGGGGCTACACCTTC. This encodes CASIRDSPAVGGYTF.

In this sample, this clone turned up a few times. V usage is TRBV20-1 and J usage is TRBJ1-5; D gene unclear. Trimming left V 3 bases short and J 4 bases short, with 13 bases between. CDR1 DFQATT and CDR2 SNEGSKA come from the germline V gene (reference sequence). The CDR3 has 14 amino acids. CDR3 DNA: TGCAGTGCTAGGAGGCGTTCGGGGAATCAGCCCCAGCATTTT. Translating it yields CSARRRSGNQPQHF.